This T cell receptor (beta chain) came from a study of T cell repertoires in cytomegalovirus infection. Across the whole study: Both CMV infection and a matching HLA type were indicated by public TCR beta signatures.

Of note for this clonotype: Antigen specificity is unknown. An end of the junction does not agree with germline; a read error may underlie this.

Via MiXCR, TCRdb re-called the reads, giving one row per CDR3 protein. This sample has more than 400,000 distinct CDR3 sequences, with around 27% found just once. CDR1 and CDR2 from the germline V gene are SNHLY and FYNNEI. This CDR3 has 14 amino acids. Broader study findings: The ex vivo response showed dominance by HLA-C-restricted CMV-specific TCR beta clonotypes.

The sequence came from a human donor in good health (CMV status not recorded). Some clones in this sample may be carry-over from other donors' samples. Source material: PBMCs. This chain links TRBV2 with TRBJ2-1; 8 bases agree with TRBD2. The CDR3 DNA sequence: TGTGCCAGCCGCGCGGGGGGATCGTACAATGGGCAGTTCTTC. Its translation is CASRAGGSYNGQFF.